This TCR beta chain is drawn from a study of PD-L1 blockade in urothelial cancer. Across the whole study: Between 0 and 3 chemotherapy regimens preceded treatment for each patient. Blood was analyzed 3 weeks (second dose) and 6 weeks after treatment start.

Time point in this sample: pretreatment peripheral blood. This table comes from immunoSEQ multiplex PCR, and its TCRdb copy is limited to in-frame clones, with some not included. The table shows approximately 88,000 clones, with about four fifths occurring only once. In germline, CDR1 is MDHEN, CDR2 SYDVKM. The CDR3 sequence runs 12 residues, both termini included. General observations from the study: Better survival was forecast by a pretreatment blood TCR clonality below the median.

In regard to this clone: Its cognate antigen is unknown. It is unclear where the CDR3 begins or ends on the DNA, so no DNA is shown, and the CDR3 is as TCRdb lists it.

The clonotype comes from a man aged 55 to 70 with urothelial cancer. The V call is TRBV28, the J call TRBJ1-5. Source: PBMCs, taken around atezolizumab (anti-PD-L1) treatment. The CDR3 spells CASSSSGLPQHF.